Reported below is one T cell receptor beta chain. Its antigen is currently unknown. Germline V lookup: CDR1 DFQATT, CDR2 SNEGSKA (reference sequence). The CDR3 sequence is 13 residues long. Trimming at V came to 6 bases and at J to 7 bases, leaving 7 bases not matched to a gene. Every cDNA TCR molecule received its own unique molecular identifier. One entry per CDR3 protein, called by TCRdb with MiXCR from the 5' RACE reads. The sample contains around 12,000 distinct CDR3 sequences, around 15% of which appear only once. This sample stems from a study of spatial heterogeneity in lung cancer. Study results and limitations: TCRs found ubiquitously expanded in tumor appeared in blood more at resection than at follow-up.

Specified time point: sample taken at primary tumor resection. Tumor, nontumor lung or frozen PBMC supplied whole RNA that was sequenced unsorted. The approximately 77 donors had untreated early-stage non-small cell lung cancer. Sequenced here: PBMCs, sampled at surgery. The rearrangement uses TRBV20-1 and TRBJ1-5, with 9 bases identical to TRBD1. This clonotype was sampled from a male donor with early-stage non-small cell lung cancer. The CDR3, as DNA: TGCAGTGCCTTTACAGGGGGCGGACAGCCCCAGCATTTT. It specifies CSAFTGGGQPQHF.